This T cell receptor (beta chain) was profiled in a study of pediatric ulcerative colitis. The study's findings and limits: In rectum, acute severe colitis had expanded clones and less diversity.

A note on this clone: Its antigen remains unidentified.

CDR1 is SEHNR, CDR2 FQNEAQ, per germline (reference sequence). This CDR3 region has 17 residues. V lost 0 bases and J lost 0, with 14 bases in between. The assay was run at survey level. Samples were sequenced at Survey level, maximum 500,000 reads. Sequencing was performed with immunoSEQ multiplex PCR; in TCRdb, only in-frame clones are kept and a portion is missing. The sample holds about 5,800 clones, just under 90% seen once. The receptor's source is a girl between 10 and 17 years old who was a control in a study of pediatric ulcerative colitis. The rearrangement joins TRBV7-9 to TRBJ1-1; D perhaps matches TRBD1 (6 bases). The sequenced sample consisted of blood. The CDR3 reads CASSLAERGHLNTEAFF. The CDR3 DNA is TGTGCCAGCAGCTTAGCGGAACGGGGACACCTGAACACTGAAGCTTTCTTT.